This entry lists 32 T cell receptor beta chains sequenced from one sample in a study of blood T cell repertoires in COVID-19. TCRdb's table, derived via immunoSEQ multiplex PCR, lists solely in-frame clones and lacks some. The sample shows over 100,000 clones, roughly three quarters of them seen only once. Sequenced sample: peripheral blood. The receptors were sampled from an older woman with acute or convalescent COVID-19.

The rearrangement joins TRBV12-3 or TRBV12-4 to TRBJ2-5, with D uncertain. Trimming cost V 2 bases and J 3 bases, with 4 bases left between them. The CDR3 runs 12 residues. CDR3 in DNA: TGTGCCAGCAGTTTACTTGAAGAGACCCAGTACTTC. Its protein is CASSLLEETQYF.

The chain recombines TRBV3-1 (or the pseudogene TRBV3-2) with TRBJ2-7; 8 nucleotides agree with TRBD1. The CDR3 runs to 14 residues. V was clipped by 1 base and J by 3 bases; unmatched bases: 2. Germline lookup yields CDR1 LGHDT and CDR2 YNNKEL (reference sequence). CDR3 coding DNA: TGTGCCAGCAGCCAAGGACAGGGGATCTACGAGCAGTACTTC. It specifies CASSQGQGIYEQYF.

This chain uses TRBV5-5 with TRBJ1-5; 10 bases fit TRBD1. The J segment lost 2 bases and the V segment lost 4 bases, leaving 6 bases of the junction unmatched. Per the germline V gene, CDR1 is SGHKS and CDR2 is YYEKEE (reference sequence). There are 16 residues in the CDR3. As DNA, the CDR3 is TGTGCCAGCAGCCCGACAGGGGGCGCGGGCAATCAGCCCCAGCATTTT. Its protein product is CASSPTGGAGNQPQHF.

The V call is TRBV5-6, the J call TRBJ1-2, with 7 bases identical to TRBD1. This CDR3 contains 16 residues. V shed 0 bases, J shed 0 bases, and the junction held 5 bases outside the gene matches. Germline V CDR1 and CDR2: SGHDT, YYEEEE. CDR3 sequence: CASSLVQGPANYGYTF. The DNA of the CDR3 is TGTGCCAGCAGCTTGGTACAGGGGCCAGCTAACTATGGCTACACCTTC.

The sample holds one count of this clone. The rearrangement uses TRBV2 and TRBJ1-4; the match to TRBD1 covers 7 bases. CDR1 and CDR2 (germline): SNHLY, FYNNEI. The CDR3 spans 14 residues. V gave up 6 bases and J gave up 5 bases; unmatched junction bases: 6. The CDR3 loop is CASRQGQTNEKLFF. CDR3 DNA: TGTGCCAGCAGGCAGGGACAGACAAATGAAAAACTGTTTTTT.

The chain carries TRBV18 and TRBJ2-1; 12 nucleotides agree with TRBD2. J gave up 5 bases and V 3 bases, and 2 bases lay outside the gene matches. CDR1 and CDR2 (germline): KGHSH, LQKENI. This CDR3 is 15 amino acids long. For the CDR3, the DNA is TGTGCCAGCTCACCGACTAGCGGGGGCAACAATGAGCAGTTCTTC. It yields the protein CASSPTSGGNNEQFF.

The chain carries TRBV18 and TRBJ1-4; 8 bases are a match to TRBD1. The CDR3 length is 16 residues. The trim removed 6 bases at V and 8 bases at J, leaving 14 bases unmatched. Per the germline V gene, CDR1 is KGHSH and CDR2 is LQKENI. CDR3 bases: TGTGCCAGCTCCCTCATAGTAGGACAGGGAGACGAAAAACTGTTTTTT. This codes for CASSLIVGQGDEKLFF.

The chain links TRBV29-1 to TRBJ1-1; TRBD1 is a possible D gene (5 bases). Germline V gene data show CDR1 as SQVTM and CDR2 as ANQGSEA. CDR3 length: 13 residues. The V gene lost 4 bases and the J gene lost 5 bases, with 14 bases spanning the gap. Here the CDR3 reads CSVAESRGTEAFF. In DNA, the CDR3 is TGCAGCGTTGCGGAGAGTAGGGGAACTGAAGCTTTCTTT.

A few counts support this clone. The chain joins TRBV2 to TRBJ2-3, with 8 bases matching TRBD2. Trimming cost V 6 bases and J 9 bases; bases outside gene matches: 14. Germline values: CDR1 SNHLY, CDR2 FYNNEI. This CDR3 is built from 15 residues. The CDR3, as DNA: TGTGCCAGCAGGGAAACCGGGACTAGGACCCTCACGCAGTATTTT. This sequence encodes CASRETGTRTLTQYF.

V gene TRBV5-6 combines with J gene TRBJ2-7, with TRBD1 matching 9 bases. This CDR3 has 15 residues. Germline assignment: CDR1 SGHDT and CDR2 YYEEEE. V lost 4 bases, J lost 2 bases, and 7 bases stayed unmatched. The CDR3 nucleotides read TGTGCCAGCAGCCCCGGGACAGGGAACCCCTACGAGCAGTACTTC. Translating gives CASSPGTGNPYEQYF.

The genes are TRBV2 and TRBJ1-5, with TRBD1 identical over 9 bases. This CDR3 has 15 residues. V was pared by 7 bases and J by 6 bases, with 10 bases of the junction left unmatched. Germline V lookup: CDR1 SNHLY, CDR2 FYNNEI. The CDR3 reads CASKPRDRDSQPQHF. CDR3 DNA sequence: TGTGCCAGCAAACCGCGGGACAGGGACAGTCAGCCCCAGCATTTT.

This clone occurred once. This chain joins TRBV19 and TRBJ1-1; D ambiguous. Germline V CDR1 and CDR2: LNHDA, SQIVND (reference sequence). CDR3 length equals 15 residues. The V end lost 6 bases, the J end lost 2 bases, and 16 bases lay between the germline ends. In DNA, the CDR3 is TGTGCCAGTAGGTCCACGGGAGACTCCAACACTGAAGCTTTCTTT. The encoded protein is CASRSTGDSNTEAFF. Full variable domain (rest looked up from reference TRBV19 and TRBJ1-1): DGGITQSPKYLFRKEGQNVTLSCEQNLNHDAMYWYRQDPGQGLRLIYYSQIVNDFQKGDIAEGYSVSREKKESFPLTVTSAQKNPTAFYLCASRSTGDSNTEAFFGQGTRLTVV.

This chain links TRBV6-1 with TRBJ2-1; D might be TRBD2 (6 bases). This CDR3 has 16 residues. V gave up 2 bases and J gave up 5 bases, with 16 bases separating them. Per germline, CDR1 MNHNS and CDR2 SASEGT. The CDR3: CASSEWARTTNNEQFF. The CDR3 DNA is TGTGCCAGCAGTGAATGGGCAAGGACTACCAACAATGAGCAGTTCTTC.

The V and J genes are TRBV27 and TRBJ2-2; TRBD2 agrees at 12 bases. After removal of 8 bases from V and 0 bases from J, the junction contained 10 bases not matched to a gene. CDR1 MNHEY and CDR2 SMNVEV come from the germline V gene (reference sequence). The CDR3 is 18 residues long. CDR3 residues: CASLTRTSGMANTGELFF. For the CDR3, the DNA is TGTGCCAGCCTTACACGGACTAGCGGGATGGCGAACACCGGGGAGCTGTTTTTT.

CDR3 DNA sequence: TGTGCCAGCAGCCTACCCCTTGGCGGGTTAACTTCACCCCTCCACTTT. Translating it yields CASSLPLGGLTSPLHF. The rearrangement joins TRBV7-9 to TRBJ1-6; no definite D call. The CDR3 covers 16 residues. Germline V gene lookup returns CDR1 SEHNR and CDR2 FQNEAQ (reference sequence). V dropped 5 bases and J dropped 9 bases, with 20 bases sitting between them.

The V call is TRBV9, the J call TRBJ2-3, with a weak D call TRBD1 (5 bases). The CDR3 contains 15 residues. Germline V gene lookup returns CDR1 SGDLS and CDR2 YYNGEE. V lost 2 bases to trimming and J lost 1 base, with 11 bases between them. The CDR3 sequence: CASSVAGRGTDTQYF. CDR3 DNA: TGTGCCAGCAGCGTTGCAGGGCGAGGCACAGATACGCAGTATTTT.

The sample holds many counts of this clone. V usage is TRBV2 and J usage is TRBJ2-1; 8 nucleotides match TRBD1. CDR1 is SNHLY and CDR2 is FYNNEI in the germline V gene. The CDR3 is 12 residues long. Trimming removed 9 bases from V and 4 bases from J; junction bases left unmatched: 2. The DNA for the CDR3 is TGTGCCAGTCGACAGGGGTACAATGAGCAGTTCTTC. Translation gives CASRQGYNEQFF.

The chain employs TRBV9 and TRBJ2-7; TRBD1 matches at 9 bases. Germline V gene lookup returns CDR1 SGDLS and CDR2 YYNGEE. V shed 4 bases, J shed 3 bases, and the junction held 8 bases outside the gene matches. The CDR3 spans 15 residues. CDR3 sequence reads: CASSYTGTGNYEQYF. In nucleotides, the CDR3 is TGTGCCAGCAGCTACACCGGGACAGGGAACTACGAGCAGTACTTC.

The chain carries TRBV7-8 and TRBJ2-4; perhaps TRBD2 as D (6 bases). Trimming removed 5 bases from V and 8 bases from J, with 16 bases in between. This CDR3 has 14 amino acids. Germline-derived CDR1 and CDR2 are SGHVS and FQNEAQ. CDR3 residues: CASSPGGARDIQYF. CDR3 nucleotides: TGTGCCAGCAGCCCAGGCGGGGCTCGTGACATTCAGTACTTC.

A remark on this clone: This same CDR3 is encoded by further DNA sequences in the sample. The chain combines TRBV2 with TRBJ2-7; 7 bases fit TRBD1. Germline CDR1 is SNHLY and CDR2 is FYNNEI. The CDR3 covers 12 residues. V lost 6 bases to trimming and J lost 3 bases; unmatched junction nucleotides: 2. The CDR3 sequence: CASSRTGYEQYF. Here the CDR3 DNA reads TGTGCCAGCAGCAGGACAGGCTACGAGCAGTACTTC.

This clone appeared a few times. The genes are TRBV3-1 (or the pseudogene TRBV3-2) and TRBJ2-3; D perhaps matches TRBD1 (5 bases). V was clipped by 4 bases and J by 2 bases, with 10 bases between them. This CDR3 spans 14 amino acids. Germline CDR1 LGHDT, CDR2 YNNKEL (reference sequence). CDR3 nucleotides: TGTGCCAGCAGCCCCCCAGGGAACACAGATACGCAGTATTTT. Translated: CASSPPGNTDTQYF.

The DNA for the CDR3 is TGTGCCAGTACCCTGACTAGCGGGGGCACAGATACGCAGTATTTT. Amino acids: CASTLTSGGTDTQYF. V and J are TRBV19 and TRBJ2-3, with 11 bases aligning to TRBD2. Trimming removed 7 bases from V and 1 base from J; junction bases left unmatched: 4. CDR1 is LNHDA and CDR2 is SQIVND in the germline V gene (reference sequence). There are 15 residues in the CDR3.

V is TRBV18 and J is TRBJ2-1, with 9 bases matching TRBD1. CDR3 length equals 15 residues. Trimming removed 3 bases from V and 9 bases from J; junction bases left unmatched: 9. Germline CDR1 reads KGHSH; CDR2 reads LQKENI. CDR3 in DNA: TGTGCCAGCTCACCTGGGACAGGGCGAGGGATTGAGCAGTTCTTC. Its translation is CASSPGTGRGIEQFF.

This clone was seen a few times. The chain has TRBV12-3 or TRBV12-4 and TRBJ1-5; D possibly corresponds to TRBD1 (5 bases). Trimming took off 8 bases at V and 3 bases at J, with 11 bases between the two ends. The CDR3 spans 13 residues. The DNA for the CDR3 is TGTGCCAGCGGAAGACAGTCCAATCAGCCCCAGCATTTT. As protein: CASGRQSNQPQHF.

This chain connects TRBV10-3 to TRBJ2-7; the match to TRBD1 covers 9 bases. The trim removed 2 bases at V and 1 base at J, leaving 3 bases unmatched. There are 15 residues in the CDR3. CDR1 is ENHRY, CDR2 SYGVKD, per germline. The CDR3 coding sequence is TGTGCCATCAGTGAGACAGGGGGCGGATCCTACGAGCAGTACTTC. It specifies CAISETGGGSYEQYF.

The chain carries TRBV9 and TRBJ1-3; 8 bases are shared with TRBD1. V was clipped by 2 bases and J by 8 bases; unmatched bases: 12. Germline V gene lookup returns CDR1 SGDLS and CDR2 YYNGEE. This CDR3 has 16 amino acids. CDR3 sequence: CASSVFTDRAADTIYF. DNA of the CDR3: TGTGCCAGCAGCGTGTTTACGGACAGGGCGGCGGACACCATATATTTT.

The rearrangement links TRBV9 to TRBJ2-3; 8 bases are a match to TRBD2. Germline values: CDR1 SGDLS, CDR2 YYNGEE. The CDR3 has 17 residues. With V trimmed by 4 bases and J by 1 base, 11 bases remained unmatched. The CDR3: CASSLPGSGGRTDTQYF. The DNA for the CDR3 is TGTGCCAGCAGCTTACCTGGGAGCGGGGGCCGCACAGATACGCAGTATTTT.

This clone was observed a few times. The rearrangement links TRBV5-6 to TRBJ1-2, with 7 bases that match TRBD1. CDR3 size: 16 residues. Germline V lookup: CDR1 SGHDT, CDR2 YYEEEE. The ends lost 4 bases at V and 4 bases at J; junction bases unmatched: 13. CDR3 residues: CASSHLQGTWGYGYTF. CDR3 nucleotide sequence: TGTGCCAGCAGCCACCTACAGGGGACATGGGGCTATGGCTACACCTTC.

The CDR3 region is CASNTRGTGIPNPYNEQFF. The CDR3 DNA follows: TGTGCCAGCAACACACGAGGGACAGGGATACCCAATCCCTACAATGAGCAGTTCTTC. V and J are TRBV27 and TRBJ2-1; 9 nucleotides agree with TRBD1. V lost 7 bases, J lost 2 bases, and 18 bases stayed unmatched. In germline, CDR1 is MNHEY, CDR2 SMNVEV (reference sequence). This CDR3 spans 19 amino acids.

This chain links TRBV13 with TRBJ1-3; D might be TRBD1 (5 bases). Trimming removed 5 bases from V and 1 base from J, with 9 bases in between. CDR3 length: 14 residues. Looked up from germline, CDR1 is PRHDT and CDR2 is FYEKMQ (reference sequence). CDR3 in DNA: TGTGCCAGCAGCCCCGGGGGTTCTGGAAACACCATATATTTT. As protein: CASSPGGSGNTIYF.

The chain links TRBV25-1 to TRBJ2-7; no definite D call. The CDR3 length is 11 residues. The germline V gene has CDR1 MGHDK and CDR2 SYGVNS. Between the trimmed V and J ends, which lost 4 bases and 3 bases, there was a span of 4 bases. The CDR3 sequence is CASSVSYEQYF. CDR3 in DNA: TGTGCCAGCAGTGTTAGCTACGAGCAGTACTTC.

The chain combines TRBV19 with TRBJ2-5, with D perhaps TRBD2 (5 bases). Germline-derived CDR1 and CDR2 are LNHDA and SQIVND (reference sequence). Trimming removed 0 bases at V and 5 bases at J, with 16 bases between. This CDR3 is 16 amino acids long. The CDR3 region has the DNA TGTGCCAGTAGTATAGATGGAGGCCTACAAGCGGAGACCCAGTACTTC. It translates to CASSIDGGLQAETQYF. Together with reference TRBV19 and TRBJ2-5, the CDR3 gives the full variable domain: DGGITQSPKYLFRKEGQNVTLSCEQNLNHDAMYWYRQDPGQGLRLIYYSQIVNDFQKGDIAEGYSVSREKKESFPLTVTSAQKNPTAFYLCASSIDGGLQAETQYFGPGTRLLVL.